This entry concerns a single TCR beta chain. V lost 5 bases to trimming and J lost 5 bases; unmatched junction nucleotides: 10. There are 15 residues in the CDR3. Germline V gene data show CDR1 as SEHNR and CDR2 as FQNEAQ (reference sequence). This entry is derived from a study of blood T cell repertoires in COVID-19. Looking at the study overall: Samples representing acute and convalescent COVID-19 were sourced from the United States, Italy and Spain. From T cells, B-cell-depleted T cells, or PBMCs came the material, which was cDNA or gDNA.

Original methodology: Amplification from reference gene primers served as the basis for estimated nucleated cell counts. Assay: immunoSEQ multiplex PCR; the TCRdb copy retains only in-frame clones and omits some. V and J calls and clone size are those listed in that table; D and trimming were worked out from the DNA. The sample shows approximately 90,000 clones, 89% of them seen only once. Followed over time, Seattle patients had been enrolled while infection was active. The gene calls are TRBV7-9 and TRBJ2-5, with TRBD2 matching 8 bases. Specimen: peripheral blood. This receptor was obtained from a man aged 60-69 years with COVID-19, enrolled during active disease. In DNA, the CDR3 is TGTGCCAGCAGCCTCGGACTAGCACTAGGGGAGACCCAGTACTTC. Protein: CASSLGLALGETQYF.